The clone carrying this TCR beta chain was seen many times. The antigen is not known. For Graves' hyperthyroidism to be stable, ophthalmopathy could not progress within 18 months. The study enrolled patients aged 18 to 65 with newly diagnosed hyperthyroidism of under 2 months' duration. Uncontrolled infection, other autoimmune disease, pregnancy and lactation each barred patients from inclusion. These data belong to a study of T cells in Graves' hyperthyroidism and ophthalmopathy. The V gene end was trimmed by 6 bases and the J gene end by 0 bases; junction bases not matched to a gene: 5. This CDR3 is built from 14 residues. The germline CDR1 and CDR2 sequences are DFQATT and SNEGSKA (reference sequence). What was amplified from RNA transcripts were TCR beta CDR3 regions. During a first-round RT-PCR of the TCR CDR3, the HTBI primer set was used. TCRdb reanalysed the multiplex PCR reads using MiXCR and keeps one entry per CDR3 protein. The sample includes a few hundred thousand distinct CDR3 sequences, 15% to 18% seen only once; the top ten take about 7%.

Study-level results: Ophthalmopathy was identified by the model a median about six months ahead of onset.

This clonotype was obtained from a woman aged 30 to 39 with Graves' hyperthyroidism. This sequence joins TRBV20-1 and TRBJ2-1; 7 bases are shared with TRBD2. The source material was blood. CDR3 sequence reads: CSARTSDSYNEQFF. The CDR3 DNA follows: TGCAGTGCACGAACTAGCGACTCCTACAATGAGCAGTTCTTC.